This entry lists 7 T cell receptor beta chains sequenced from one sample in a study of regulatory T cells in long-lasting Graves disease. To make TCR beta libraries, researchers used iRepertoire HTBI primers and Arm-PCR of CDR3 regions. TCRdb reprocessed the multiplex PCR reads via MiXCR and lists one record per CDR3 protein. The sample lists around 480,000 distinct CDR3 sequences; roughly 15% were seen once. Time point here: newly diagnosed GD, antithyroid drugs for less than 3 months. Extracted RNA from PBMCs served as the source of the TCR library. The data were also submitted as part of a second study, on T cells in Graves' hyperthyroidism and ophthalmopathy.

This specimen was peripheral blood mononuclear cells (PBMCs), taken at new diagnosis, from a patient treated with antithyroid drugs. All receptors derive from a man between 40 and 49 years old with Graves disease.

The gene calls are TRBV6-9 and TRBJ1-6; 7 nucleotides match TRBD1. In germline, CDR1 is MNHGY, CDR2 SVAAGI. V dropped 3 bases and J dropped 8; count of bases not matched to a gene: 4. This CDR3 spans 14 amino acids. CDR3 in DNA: TGTGCCAGCAGTTACACAGGGGTTTATTCACCCCTCCACTTT. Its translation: CASSYTGVYSPLHF.

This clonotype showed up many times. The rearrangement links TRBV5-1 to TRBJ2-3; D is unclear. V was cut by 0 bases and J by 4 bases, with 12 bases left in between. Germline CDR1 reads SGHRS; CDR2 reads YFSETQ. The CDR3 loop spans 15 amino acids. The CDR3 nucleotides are TGCGCCAGCAGCTTGGCCGGTAAAGGGTCAGATACGCAGTATTTT. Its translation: CASSLAGKGSDTQYF.

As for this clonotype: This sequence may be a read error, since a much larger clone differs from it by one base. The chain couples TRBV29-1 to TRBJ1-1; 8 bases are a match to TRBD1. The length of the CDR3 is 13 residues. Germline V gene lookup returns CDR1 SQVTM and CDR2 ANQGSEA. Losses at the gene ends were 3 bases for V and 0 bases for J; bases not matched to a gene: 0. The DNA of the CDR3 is TGCAGCGTTGAGGGACAGGTGAACACTGAAGCTTTCTTT. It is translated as CSVEGQVNTEAFF.

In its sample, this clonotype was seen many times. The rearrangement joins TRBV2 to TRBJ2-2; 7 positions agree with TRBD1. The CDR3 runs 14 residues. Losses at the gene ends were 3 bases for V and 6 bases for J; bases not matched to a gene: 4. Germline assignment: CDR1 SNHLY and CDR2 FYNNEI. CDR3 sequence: CASSDTGVSGELFF. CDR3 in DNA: TGTGCCAGCAGTGATACAGGGGTATCCGGGGAGCTGTTTTTT.

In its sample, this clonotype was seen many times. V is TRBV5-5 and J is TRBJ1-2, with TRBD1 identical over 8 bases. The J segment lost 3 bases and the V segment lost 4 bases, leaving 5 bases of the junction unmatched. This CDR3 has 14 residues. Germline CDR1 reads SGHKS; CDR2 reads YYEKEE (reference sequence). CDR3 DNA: TGTGCCAGCAGCGGCAGGGGGCCTCACTATGGCTACACCTTC. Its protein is CASSGRGPHYGYTF.

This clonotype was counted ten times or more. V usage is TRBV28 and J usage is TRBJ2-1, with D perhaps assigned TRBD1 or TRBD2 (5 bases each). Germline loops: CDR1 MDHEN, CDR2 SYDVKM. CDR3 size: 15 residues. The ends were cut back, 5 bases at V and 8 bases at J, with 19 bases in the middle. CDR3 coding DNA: TGTGCCAGCAGTCCCGGGACGGCCCCCGCCTATGAGCAGTTCTTC. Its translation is CASSPGTAPAYEQFF.

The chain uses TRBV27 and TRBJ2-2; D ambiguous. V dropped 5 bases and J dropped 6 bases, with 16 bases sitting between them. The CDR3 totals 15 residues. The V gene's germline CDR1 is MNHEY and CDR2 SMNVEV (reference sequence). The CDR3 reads CASSIPRPGPGELFF. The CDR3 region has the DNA TGTGCCAGCAGTATTCCCCGGCCGGGTCCCGGGGAGCTGTTTTTT.